The TCR beta chain under discussion was sequenced for a study of cytomegalovirus exposure and HLA in healthy donors. Assay: immunoSEQ multiplex PCR; the TCRdb copy retains only in-frame clones and omits some. The sample consists of about 160,000 clones, 85% to 90% of them appearing once. Only one count was recorded for this clone. Trimming shortened V by 4 bases and J by 0 bases, and 10 bases separated the two germline ends. In germline, CDR1 is SGHNT, CDR2 YYREEE (reference sequence). This CDR3 spans 15 amino acids. This chain joins TRBV5-4 and TRBJ2-2; D ambiguous. The sequence was collected from a man between 18 and 29 years old in good health and CMV-seropositive. Input material: PBMCs. As DNA, the CDR3 is TGTGCCAGCAGCCCCGCAGTCGCGAACACCGGGGAGCTGTTTTTT. Its translation is CASSPAVANTGELFF.